This passage covers 8 T cell receptor beta chains from one sample sequenced in a study of blood T cells in healthy people across ages. Using a J-beta primer mix together with a sample-barcoded 5' primer, a second PCR was run for roughly 6 to 12 cycles. TCRdb re-called the 5' RACE reads through MiXCR, storing one row per CDR3 protein. The top ten clones hold 23% of a sample with fewer than 2 million distinct CDR3 sequences, approximately 39% of them seen once. The sequenced material came from blood. These receptors all come from a human donor in good health.

This clonotype was picked up a small number of times. The gene calls are TRBV4-3 and TRBJ1-2, with TRBD1 matching over 7 bases. The germline V gene encodes CDR1 LGHNA and CDR2 YSLEER. The CDR3 length is 15 residues. V lost 5 bases and J lost 7; bases outside the gene matches: 13. The CDR3 bases are TGCGCCAGCAGCACACAGGGGTCGGCTGCTAGTGGCTACACCTTC. Translated, it gives CASSTQGSAASGYTF.

This clonotype was seen more than once but under ten times. The rearrangement links TRBV10-3 to TRBJ2-7; D might be TRBD1 (5 bases). CDR1 and CDR2 (germline): ENHRY, SYGVKD. Trimming took 7 bases from V and 0 from J, leaving 16 bases between them. There are 15 residues in the CDR3. The CDR3 DNA reads as TGTGCCATCAACCAGGACACACTTAGCTCCTACGAGCAGTACTTC. Its protein product is CAINQDTLSSYEQYF.

The chain is built from TRBV3-1 and TRBJ2-4; weak D call: TRBD2 (5 bases). The J call could be wrong; TRBJ2-7 is a better fit for the DNA end. Looked up from germline, CDR1 is LGHDT and CDR2 is YNNKEL (reference sequence). The CDR3 has 16 amino acids. For the CDR3, the DNA is TGTGCCAGCAGTCCCACGGTGAGGAAGGGAGCGTACGAGCAGTACTTC. Residues: CASSPTVRKGAYEQYF.

The chain couples TRBV3-1 to TRBJ1-2, with 7 bases that match TRBD1. CDR1 and CDR2 from the germline V gene are LGHDT and YNNKEL (reference sequence). The junction had 10 bases not matched to a gene; V was cut back by 4 bases and J by 5 bases. There are 15 residues in the CDR3. This chain's CDR3 is CASSRGGQIAYGYTF. The CDR3 coding sequence is TGTGCCAGCAGCCGAGGGGGACAGATTGCATATGGCTACACCTTC.

V gene TRBV15 combines with J gene TRBJ1-4; no reliable D call. The V gene's germline CDR1 is LNHNV and CDR2 YYDKDF (reference sequence). This CDR3 contains 14 residues. V was pared by 2 bases and J by 8 bases, with 12 bases between. CDR3 DNA: TGTGCCACCAGCAGAATCAGAACGGGAGAAAAACTGTTTTTT. It codes for CATSRIRTGEKLFF.

This clonotype was detected once. The chain joins TRBV7-2 to TRBJ2-5; D possibly uses TRBD1 or TRBD2 (5 bases each). The length of the CDR3 is 16 residues. CDR1 and CDR2 (germline): SGHTA, FQGNSA. V lost 5 bases and J lost 11, with 27 bases in between. CDR3 sequence: CASSLTGRLKQLEQYF. The CDR3 coding sequence is TGTGCCAGCAGCCTTACGGGACGCCTCAAACAACTAGAGCAGTACTTC.

This clonotype was counted only a few times. The genes are TRBV5-1 and TRBJ2-1; D is perhaps TRBD1 (5 bases). CDR3 length equals 13 residues. CDR1 SGHRS and CDR2 YFSETQ come from the germline V gene. The V gene lost 0 bases and the J gene lost 10 bases, with 11 bases spanning the gap. CDR3 amino acids: CASSLAQGLEQFF. The CDR3 DNA sequence: TGCGCCAGCAGCTTGGCTCAGGGTCTCGAGCAGTTCTTC.

This clonotype was detected only a few times. This chain joins TRBV18 and TRBJ2-1; tentatively, D is TRBD2 (5 bases). Germline CDR1 reads KGHSH; CDR2 reads LQKENI. Between the trimmed V and J ends, which lost 5 bases and 8 bases, there was a span of 7 bases. CDR3 size: 11 residues. The CDR3 protein is CASSARDEQFF. The CDR3 bases are TGTGCCAGCTCAGCGAGGGATGAGCAGTTCTTC.